This T cell receptor (beta chain) emerged from a study of brain T cells in children with intractable seizures (dated by TCRdb to about 2021). For the wider study: Resected brain tissue from roughly 50 pediatric epilepsy surgery cases was first screened for immune gene transcripts using a NanoString immunology panel. Eight of the 12 selected surgery cases also had pre-surgery blood sequenced, which left four cases with brain tissue only. Overall study outcomes, separate from this receptor: The patients' HCMV serostatus was not known, and viral specificity was inferred solely from CDR3 sequence similarity. Because sequencing depth differed between pre- and post-surgery blood, the absence of clones from the pre-surgery sample may reflect undersampling.

Interpreted using the paper, the time point label stands for: resected brain tissue, or blood drawn just prior to surgery. The surgery cases showing the highest brain T cell transcript signatures were chosen for TCR beta chain sequencing of brain tissue and, when available, of blood. Patients had been treated with at least one anti-epileptic drug before surgery. The TCR-sequenced patients were children whose drug-resistant epilepsy was caused by tuberous sclerosis complex, focal cortical dysplasia, Rasmussen encephalitis or hemimegalencephaly. Blood samples were collected immediately before the epilepsy surgery. The Monarch genomic DNA purification kit was used to extract bulk genomic DNA from unsorted brain tissue and from whole blood. With respect to this clone: Its antigen target is currently unknown. Per-nucleotide qualities are absent, and no much larger clonotype sits a single base away.

The CDR3 goes from the cysteine to the phenylalanine over 16 residues. Only the CDR3 portion is preserved as DNA: 48 bases, with reading frame beginning at the first base. CDR1 and CDR2 (SGHRS, YFSETQ) derive from the germline V gene. The V and J ends are trimmed by 3 bases and 4 bases, leaving 20 bases between them. The immunoSEQ assay was used to generate TCR beta chain sequences from genomic DNA. In the original analysis: CDR3 sequences that did not begin with the conserved framework cysteine at position 104 were removed manually. To get clonality, the normalized Shannon's Diversity Index was subtracted from one, giving values from 0 (maximal diversity) to 1 (oligoclonal). Chi-squared comparison-of-proportions tests assessed whether the same CDR3 differed in frequency between samples, such as brain versus blood. Public clonotypes were identified by searching immuneACCESS, and similarity to known antiviral clonotypes was assessed with the VDJdb browser. Drawn from immuneACCESS, this table holds only the in-frame rearrangements with V and J called that TCRdb kept. Clones are partly lost; checked studies trace under half to an unresolved V gene and leave the rest unexplained. Clone size and V and J calls were adopted from that table, with D and trimming inferred from the DNA. This sample has 110,000 or so clones in its table, and 85% to 95% of those were observed once. The leading ten clones occupy around 4.1% of the sample.

The origin of this receptor is a boy less than two years old with hemimegalencephaly and intractable seizures. The sequenced sample was peripheral blood, obtained at surgery. The rearranged chain carries TRBV5-1 and TRBJ2-7, with no D gene named confidently. The sequenced DNA is TGCGCCAGCAGCTACCTCCTAGGTTCTGGAGAGTACGAGCAGTACTTC. Its amino acids are CASSYLLGSGEYEQYF.